The 23 T cell receptor beta chains in this list originate from one sample, sequenced in a study of CXCR3-negative and CXCR3-positive naive CD8 T cells. It was by 5' RACE with UMI labels that the TRB cDNA libraries were prepared. Reanalyzing the 5' RACE reads, TCRdb keeps one entry per CDR3 protein, without DNA. The sample holds 75,000 to 100,000 distinct CDR3 sequences. Findings and caveats of the study: In CXCR3-positive naive cells, the TRB CDR3s were more hydrophobic than in CXCR3-negative naive cells.

These receptors have no identified antigens. Sequenced: naive CXCR3+ CD8+ T cells from blood. Sample subset: CD45RO-CCR7+CD27+CD95- naive CD8+ T cells expressing CXCR3 (TNR3+). Source of these receptors: a human donor in good health. Some clones in this sample may be carry-over from other donors' samples.

The V call is TRBV5-1, the J call TRBJ2-7; as DNA is missing, the TRBD1 call by TCRdb cannot be tested. Looked up from germline, CDR1 is SGHRS and CDR2 is YFSETQ. This CDR3 has 14 amino acids. CDR3 in amino acids: CASSRNPGAHEQYF.

The chain carries TRBV6-5 and TRBJ1-1; TCRdb names TRBD1, which stays unverified in the absence of DNA. Germline CDR1 is MNHEY and CDR2 is SVGAGI. This CDR3 contains 13 residues. The CDR3 region is CASSIGTVYEAFF.

This chain uses TRBV4-1 with TRBJ2-1; TCRdb outputs TRBD2, but without DNA this stays unchecked. This CDR3 has 21 residues. Germline V gene lookup returns CDR1 MGHRA and CDR2 YSYEKL. This chain's CDR3 is CASSQLATGLAGPSSYNEQFF.

The chain links TRBV20-1 to TRBJ2-1; TCRdb designates TRBD2, a call that cannot be tested without DNA. Germline CDR1 is DFQATT and CDR2 is SNEGSKA (reference sequence). The CDR3 is 15 amino acids. The CDR3 spells CSARTSGSSYNEQFF.

The V call is TRBV5-6, the J call TRBJ1-2; there is no DNA to check the TCRdb D call of TRBD1. Germline assignment: CDR1 SGHDT and CDR2 YYEEEE. This CDR3 has 14 residues. CDR3 amino acids: CASSYMHRAFGYTF. Supplemented by reference TRBV5-6 and TRBJ1-2, the full variable domain reads DAGVTQSPTHLIKTRGQQVTLRCSPKSGHDTVSWYQQALGQGPQFIFQYYEEEERQRGNFPDRFSGHQFPNYSSELNVNALLLGDSALYLCASSYMHRAFGYTFGSGTRLTVV.

The gene calls are TRBV9 and TRBJ2-1; TCRdb selects TRBD2, and the lack of DNA leaves this call unchecked. Per the germline V gene, CDR1 is SGDLS and CDR2 is YYNGEE. The CDR3 has 12 amino acids. CDR3 residues: CASSPGSGSQFF.

The chain is built from TRBV29-1 and TRBJ2-1; TCRdb designates TRBD1, a call that cannot be tested without DNA. The CDR3 has 12 residues. Germline CDR1 and CDR2: SQVTM and ANQGSEA. The CDR3 spells CSVSRDGNEQFF.

The chain combines TRBV20-1 with TRBJ1-4; TCRdb's D gene call, TRBD1, goes unchecked for lack of DNA. Germline assignment: CDR1 DFQATT and CDR2 SNEGSKA (reference sequence). CDR3 size: 16 residues. CDR3 loop: CSARDQWGQGVEKLFF.

The chain employs TRBV7-9 and TRBJ2-7. Germline V gives CDR1 SEHNR, CDR2 FQNEAQ (reference sequence). The CDR3 spans 15 residues. The CDR3 loop reads CASRTDGGGPYEQYF.

The gene calls are TRBV29-1 and TRBJ1-3; TCRdb selects TRBD1, and the lack of DNA leaves this call unchecked. In germline, CDR1 is SQVTM, CDR2 ANQGSEA. The CDR3 runs to 12 residues. Here the CDR3 reads CSVQGDGNTIYF.

The chain has TRBV6-1 and TRBJ2-1; TCRdb picks TRBD1, but there is no DNA to check that call. CDR3 length equals 15 residues. Germline V gene data show CDR1 as MNHNS and CDR2 as SASEGT. The CDR3 sequence is CASSASAWFYNEQFF.

The V gene is TRBV29-1, the J gene TRBJ2-1. Germline V gene data show CDR1 as SQVTM and CDR2 as ANQGSEA. This CDR3 is built from 14 residues. The CDR3 loop is CSVVSAESYNEQFF.

V gene TRBV29-1 combines with J gene TRBJ2-1; TCRdb proposes TRBD2, but this gene call is untestable without DNA. The CDR3 loop spans 13 amino acids. The germline CDR1 and CDR2 sequences are SQVTM and ANQGSEA. CDR3 region: CSAGLAGVNEQFF.

The V call is TRBV29-1, the J call TRBJ2-7; TCRdb reports TRBD2, a call that lacks DNA to check it against. This CDR3 has 12 residues. Looked up from germline, CDR1 is SQVTM and CDR2 is ANQGSEA. This CDR3 is CSVTSGGYEQYF.

This rearrangement joins TRBV11-2 to TRBJ2-7; TCRdb reports TRBD1, a call that lacks DNA to check it against. Germline assignment: CDR1 SGHAT and CDR2 FQNNGV. CDR3 size: 16 residues. The chain's CDR3 is CASSSVPGRVRNEQYF.

This chain links TRBV6-2 or TRBV6-3 with TRBJ2-1; TCRdb gives TRBD2 as the D gene, but with no DNA this cannot be confirmed. The CDR3 totals 14 residues. Germline CDR1 and CDR2: MNHEY and SVGEGT. This chain's CDR3 is CASSSSGRSGEQFF.

The J gene is TRBJ2-7, the V gene TRBV28; without DNA, the TCRdb call of TRBD1 cannot be checked. The germline gives CDR1 MDHEN, CDR2 SYDVKM. The CDR3 consists of 13 residues. The chain's CDR3 is CASSRGSIYEQYF.

The chain uses TRBV5-6 and TRBJ2-1. The CDR3 is 12 amino acids. CDR1 is SGHDT, CDR2 YYEEEE, per germline. CDR3 loop: CASGSSYNEQFF.

The chain is built from TRBV3-1 and TRBJ2-5. Germline V gives CDR1 LGHDT, CDR2 YNNKEL (reference sequence). The CDR3 extends over 15 amino acids. The CDR3 reads CASSQWKDDQETQYF.

This rearrangement joins TRBV25-1 to TRBJ2-5; TCRdb selects TRBD1, and the lack of DNA leaves this call unchecked. The CDR3 totals 14 residues. Germline-derived CDR1 and CDR2 are MGHDK and SYGVNS. The CDR3 sequence: CASSGGGGRETQYF.

The J gene is TRBJ2-1, the V gene TRBV27; the D gene TCRdb calls, TRBD2, cannot be checked with no DNA. Germline CDR1 reads MNHEY; CDR2 reads SMNVEV (reference sequence). The CDR3 runs to 15 residues. The CDR3 is CASSHTPRTDNEQFF.

The chain combines TRBV28 with TRBJ2-1; the TCRdb call, TRBD1, lacks DNA for checking. This CDR3 is 12 amino acids long. CDR1 and CDR2 (germline): MDHEN, SYDVKM. The CDR3 loop is CASSSVPNEQFF.

The genes are TRBV7-6 and TRBJ2-1; the D gene TCRdb calls, TRBD1, cannot be checked with no DNA. Germline-derived CDR1 and CDR2 are SGHVS and FNYEAQ. The CDR3 totals 12 residues. CDR3 in amino acids: CASSLDGGEQFF.